This TCR beta chain was sequenced for a study of T cell clonality in common variable immunodeficiency. Aged 9 to 64 years, CVID subjects averaged around 40 years old. All CVID subjects were on immunoglobulin replacement for at least one year. Study outcomes and limitations: Compared with healthy controls, CVID subjects showed increased TCRbeta clonality, mostly in about a third. CVID subjects shared fewer TCRbeta clones than healthy controls did. In common variable immunodeficiency, TCR beta chains reportedly carried fewer deletions and N-nucleotide insertions.

The germline gives CDR1 LNHDA, CDR2 SQIVND (reference sequence). The CDR3 runs 17 residues. Trimming cost V 6 bases and J 0 bases; bases outside gene matches: 6. Assay: immunoSEQ multiplex PCR; the TCRdb copy retains only in-frame clones and omits some. This sample comprises over 30,000 clones, none seen once only. This clone came up many times. Antigen specificity is unknown. The read is 3 residues too short to cover the CDR3 end, so that end is filled in from the germline J gene. The sample comprised peripheral blood mononuclear cells. This sequence joins TRBV19 and TRBJ2-3, with 13 bases identical to TRBD2. The source of this sequence is a human donor with common variable immunodeficiency. CDR3 in amino acids: CASSVVGLAGSTDTQYF. CDR3 bases read: TGTGCCAGTAGCGTTGTGGGACTAGCGGGGAGCACAGATACG.